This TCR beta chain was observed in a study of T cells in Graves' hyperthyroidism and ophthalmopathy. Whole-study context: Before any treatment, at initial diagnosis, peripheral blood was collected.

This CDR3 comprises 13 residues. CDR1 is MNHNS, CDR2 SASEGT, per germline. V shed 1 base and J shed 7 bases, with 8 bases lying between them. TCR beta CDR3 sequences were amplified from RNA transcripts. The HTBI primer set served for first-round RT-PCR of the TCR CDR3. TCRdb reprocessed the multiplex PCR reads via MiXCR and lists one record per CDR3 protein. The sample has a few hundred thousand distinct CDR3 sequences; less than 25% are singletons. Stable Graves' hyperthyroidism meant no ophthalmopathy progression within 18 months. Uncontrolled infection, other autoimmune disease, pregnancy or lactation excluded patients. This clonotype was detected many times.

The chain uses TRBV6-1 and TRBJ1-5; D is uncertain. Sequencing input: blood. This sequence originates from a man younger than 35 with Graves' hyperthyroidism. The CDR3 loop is CASSEGQPQPQHF. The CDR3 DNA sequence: TGTGCCAGCAGTGAAGGGCAGCCCCAGCCCCAGCATTTT.